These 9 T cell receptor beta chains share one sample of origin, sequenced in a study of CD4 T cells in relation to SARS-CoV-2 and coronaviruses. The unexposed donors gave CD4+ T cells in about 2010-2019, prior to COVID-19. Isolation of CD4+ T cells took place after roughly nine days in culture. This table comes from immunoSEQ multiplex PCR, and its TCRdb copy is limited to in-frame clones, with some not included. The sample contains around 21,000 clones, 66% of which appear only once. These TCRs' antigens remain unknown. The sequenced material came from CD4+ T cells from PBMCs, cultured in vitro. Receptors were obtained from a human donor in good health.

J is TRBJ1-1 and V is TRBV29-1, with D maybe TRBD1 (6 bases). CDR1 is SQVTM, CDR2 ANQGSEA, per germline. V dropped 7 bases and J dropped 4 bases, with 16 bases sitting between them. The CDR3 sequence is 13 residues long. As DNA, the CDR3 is TGCAGCGGGGGGCGGGGGAAGGGCACTGAAGCTTTCTTT. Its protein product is CSGGRGKGTEAFF.

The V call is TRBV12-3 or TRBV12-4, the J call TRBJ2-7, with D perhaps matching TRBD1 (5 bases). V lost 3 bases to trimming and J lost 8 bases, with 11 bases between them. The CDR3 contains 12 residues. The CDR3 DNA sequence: TGTGCCAGCAGTTTGCAGGGTAGACAGCAGTACTTC. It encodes CASSLQGRQQYF.

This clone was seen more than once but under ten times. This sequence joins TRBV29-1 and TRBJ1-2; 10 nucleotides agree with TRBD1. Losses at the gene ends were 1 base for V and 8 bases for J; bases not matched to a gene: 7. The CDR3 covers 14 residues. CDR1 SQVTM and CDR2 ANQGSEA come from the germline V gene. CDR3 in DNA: TGCAGCGTTGAAGTGGGACAGGGGATTTACGGCTACACCTTC. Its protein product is CSVEVGQGIYGYTF.

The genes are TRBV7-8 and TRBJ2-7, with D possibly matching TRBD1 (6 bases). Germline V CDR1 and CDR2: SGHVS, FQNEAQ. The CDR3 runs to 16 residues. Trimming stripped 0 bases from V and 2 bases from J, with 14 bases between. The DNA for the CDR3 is TGTGCCAGCAGCTTAGCGCCCAGGGGCCCCACCTACGAGCAGTACTTC. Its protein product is CASSLAPRGPTYEQYF.

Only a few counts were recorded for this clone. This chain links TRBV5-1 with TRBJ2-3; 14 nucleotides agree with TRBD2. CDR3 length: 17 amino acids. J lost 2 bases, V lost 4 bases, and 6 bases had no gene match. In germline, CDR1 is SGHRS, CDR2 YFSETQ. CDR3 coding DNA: TGCGCCAGCAGCAGAGGGACTAGCGGGGGATCCACAGATACGCAGTATTTT. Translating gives CASSRGTSGGSTDTQYF.

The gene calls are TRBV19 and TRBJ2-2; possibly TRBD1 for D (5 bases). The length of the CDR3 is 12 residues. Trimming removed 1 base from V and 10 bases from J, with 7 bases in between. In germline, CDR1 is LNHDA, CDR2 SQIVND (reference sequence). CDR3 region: CASSIAGLELFF. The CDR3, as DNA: TGTGCCAGTAGTATAGCAGGGTTGGAGCTGTTTTTT.

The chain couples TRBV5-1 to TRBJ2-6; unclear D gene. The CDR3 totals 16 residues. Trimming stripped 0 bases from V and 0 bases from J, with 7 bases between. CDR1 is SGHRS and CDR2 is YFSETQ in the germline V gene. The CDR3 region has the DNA TGCGCCAGCAGCTTGGAGCCCTACTCTGGGGCCAACGTCCTGACTTTC. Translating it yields CASSLEPYSGANVLTF.

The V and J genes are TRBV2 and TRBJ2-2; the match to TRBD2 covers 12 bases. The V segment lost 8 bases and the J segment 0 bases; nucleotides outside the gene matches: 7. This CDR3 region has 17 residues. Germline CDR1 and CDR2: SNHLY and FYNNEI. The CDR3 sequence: CASRGLAGTANTGELFF. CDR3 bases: TGTGCCAGCCGGGGACTAGCGGGCACCGCGAACACCGGGGAGCTGTTTTTT.

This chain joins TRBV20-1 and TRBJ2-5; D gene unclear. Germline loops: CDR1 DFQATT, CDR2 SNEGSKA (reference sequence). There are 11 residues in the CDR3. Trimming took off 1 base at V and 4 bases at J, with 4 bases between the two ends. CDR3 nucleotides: TGCAGTGCTAGAGTGGGAGAGACCCAGTACTTC. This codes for CSARVGETQYF.